Listed below are T cell receptor beta chains from one sample, sequenced in a study of identical twins. TCRdb reprocessed the 5' RACE reads with MiXCR, giving one entry per CDR3 protein. The sample carries 600,000 to 850,000 distinct CDR3 sequences, 15% to 20% recorded once. A further study also used this sample, focusing on T cells expressing NK-cell markers.

The sequenced sample was PBMCs. These receptors all stem from a young woman in good health. Each CDR3 is given with its conserved first and last residue. A D gene is named only where the DNA matches it firmly. Where a row states a size, it is once, few, many or the class of an expanded clone; other rows omit it.

abundance: NA
j_gene: TRBJ2-7
v_gene: TRBV5-1
d_gene: TRBD2
CDR3nt: TGCGCCAGCAGCTTGGTCCCTAGCGGAGAGCAGTACTTC
CDR3aa: CASSLVPSGEQYF

abundance: NA
j_gene: TRBJ2-1
v_gene: TRBV6-5
d_gene: NA
CDR3nt: TGTGCCAGCACCTCCTTGGGTGAGCAGTTCTTC
CDR3aa: CASTSLGEQFF

abundance: NA
j_gene: TRBJ2-1
v_gene: TRBV4-3
d_gene: NA
CDR3nt: TGCGCCAGCAGCCCACGATTGAAGAATGAGCAGTTCTTC
CDR3aa: CASSPRLKNEQFF

abundance: few
j_gene: TRBJ2-3
v_gene: TRBV6-1
d_gene: TRBD2
CDR3nt: TGTGCCAGCAGCCGCACTTTGCGGGGGGCCTCCTGGACGCAGTATTTT
CDR3aa: CASSRTLRGASWTQYF

abundance: NA
j_gene: TRBJ2-3
v_gene: TRBV3-1
d_gene: TRBD2
CDR3nt: TGTGCCAGCAGCCACGAACTAGCGGAGGCCTACACAGATACGCAGTATTTT
CDR3aa: CASSHELAEAYTDTQYF

abundance: few
j_gene: TRBJ1-1
v_gene: TRBV6-4
d_gene: NA
CDR3nt: TGTGCCAGCAGCGCGGACCCTGATCTGAACACTGAAGCTTTCTTT
CDR3aa: CASSADPDLNTEAFF

abundance: few
j_gene: TRBJ2-1
v_gene: TRBV5-5
d_gene: TRBD2
CDR3nt: TGTGCCAGCAGCTTGGATTTAGGGACTAGAGGGTACAATGAGCAGTTCTTC
CDR3aa: CASSLDLGTRGYNEQFF

abundance: NA
j_gene: TRBJ2-3
v_gene: TRBV20-1
d_gene: TRBD2
CDR3nt: TGCAGTGCTAGAGATTGGGCTAGCGGGGATTTAGATACGCAGTATTTT
CDR3aa: CSARDWASGDLDTQYF

abundance: NA
j_gene: TRBJ2-5
v_gene: TRBV20-1
d_gene: TRBD2
CDR3nt: TGCAGTGCTGGACTAGCGGGGGAAGAGACCCAGTACTTC
CDR3aa: CSAGLAGEETQYF

abundance: NA
j_gene: TRBJ2-3
v_gene: TRBV11-2
d_gene: NA
CDR3nt: TGTGCCAGCAGCTTACCCCTCGGTAGTAGCGGCAGCACAGATACGCAGTATTTT
CDR3aa: CASSLPLGSSGSTDTQYF

abundance: NA
j_gene: TRBJ2-3
v_gene: TRBV12-3/TRBV12-4
d_gene: TRBD2
CDR3nt: TGTGCCAGCAGTCGAGCGGGGCACACAGATACGCAGTATTTT
CDR3aa: CASSRAGHTDTQYF